A single sample gave rise to the 20 T cell receptor beta chains below, sequenced in a study of cytomegalovirus exposure and HLA in healthy donors (dated by TCRdb to about 2017). The library relied on the immunoSEQ multiplex PCR assay. For the multiplex PCR, a mixture combining 60 forward primers for TCR Vbeta segments and 13 reverse primers for TCR Jbeta segments was used. TCRdb's version of the immuneACCESS table is confined to in-frame rearrangements and falls short of the full clone set. An unresolved V gene accounts for under half of the shortfall where checked; the remainder is of unknown origin. The sample table records 75,000 to 90,000 clones; around 84% of these occur just once. The ten largest clones capture around 9.3% of the sample. Sequenced sample: PBMCs. The receptors were sampled from a woman between 40 and 50 years old in good health and CMV-seropositive.

The chain employs TRBV28 and TRBJ1-3; D unclear. Trimming left V 3 bases short and J 9 bases short, with 15 bases between. The CDR3 is made up of 14 amino acids. Germline V lookup: CDR1 MDHEN, CDR2 SYDVKM. CDR3 amino acids: CASSLTAQAGTIYF. In DNA, the CDR3 is TGTGCCAGCAGTTTGACGGCCCAGGCAGGCACCATATATTTT.

V gene TRBV6-5 combines with J gene TRBJ2-2, with D perhaps TRBD2 (7 bases). CDR1 is MNHEY, CDR2 SVGAGI, per germline. The CDR3 extends over 15 amino acids. V shed 0 bases and J shed 7 bases, with 12 bases lying between them. The CDR3 sequence: CASSYSGGLGGELFF. In nucleotides, the CDR3 is TGTGCCAGCAGTTACTCGGGGGGGCTGGGCGGGGAGCTGTTTTTT.

The CDR3, as DNA: TGTGCCAGCAGCTTAGGTCTAGAAGAGACCCAGTACTTC. The encoded protein is CASSLGLEETQYF. This chain joins TRBV11-1 and TRBJ2-5; no definite D call. The germline gives CDR1 SGHAT, CDR2 FQDESV (reference sequence). V was shortened by 1 base and J by 3 bases, with 6 bases between the two germline ends. The CDR3 contains 13 residues.

J is TRBJ2-5 and V is TRBV2; D gene ambiguous. The V gene lost 6 bases and the J gene lost 7 bases, with 15 bases spanning the gap. Germline-derived CDR1 and CDR2 are SNHLY and FYNNEI. The CDR3 sequence is 13 residues long. CDR3 loop: CASRPGASGTQYF. CDR3 DNA: TGTGCCAGCAGGCCGGGTGCCTCGGGGACCCAGTACTTC.

The CDR3 DNA reads as TGCGCCAGCAGCCAGGGGGCGGCGAACACTGAAGCTTTCTTT. Translating gives CASSQGAANTEAFF. This chain joins TRBV4-3 and TRBJ1-1; D perhaps matches TRBD1 (6 bases). Germline CDR1 is LGHNA and CDR2 is YSLEER. The CDR3 has 14 amino acids. The V end was cut by 3 bases, the J end by 1 base, with 9 bases between.

The chain carries TRBV2 and TRBJ2-7; no definite D call. The CDR3 contains 13 residues. The V and J ends lost 7 bases and 3 bases respectively, with 13 bases between them. CDR1 and CDR2 (germline): SNHLY, FYNNEI. CDR3 nucleotide sequence: TGTGCCAGCAACGGAGTATTTGGCTACGAGCAGTACTTC. Its protein is CASNGVFGYEQYF.

The chain has TRBV28 and TRBJ2-2; D is perhaps TRBD2 (7 bases). The germline V gene encodes CDR1 MDHEN and CDR2 SYDVKM. V lost 6 bases, J lost 4 bases, and 15 bases lay in between. The CDR3 covers 15 residues. The CDR3 spells CASRGGGAGTGELFF. The CDR3 DNA reads TGTGCCAGCAGAGGAGGGGGGGCGGGCACCGGGGAGCTGTTTTTT.

Note on this clone: Germline is not matched at one junction end, which may reflect a read error. The rearrangement links TRBV7-2 to TRBJ1-1, with D unclear. The CDR3 length is 14 residues. Germline V gives CDR1 SGHTA, CDR2 FQGNSA. CDR3 sequence reads: CASSIGGNVPESFF. The DNA for the CDR3 is TGTGCCAGCAGCATAGGCGGGAACGTACCTGAATCTTTCTTT.

The rearrangement joins TRBV1 to TRBJ2-3; TRBD2, the table's D call, lacks a check against the DNA. TRBV1 is marked as a pseudogene. The CDR3 has 15 amino acids. The CDR3 coding sequence is TGCACCAGCAGCTCGGCGGGGGGCCGCACAGATACGCAGTATTTT. It translates to CTSSSAGGRTDTQYF.

This chain connects TRBV7-9 to TRBJ1-1; a weak D match, TRBD1 (6 bases). The CDR3 loop spans 15 amino acids. Trimming stripped 6 bases from V and 0 bases from J, with 14 bases between. Germline values: CDR1 SEHNR, CDR2 FQNEAQ (reference sequence). The CDR3 loop is CASRPPGTLNTEAFF. DNA of the CDR3: TGTGCCAGCAGGCCCCCAGGGACATTGAACACTGAAGCTTTCTTT.

The chain is built from TRBV23-1 and TRBJ1-5; TRBD1 aligns across 9 bases. TRBV23-1 is an ORF for which the function is uncertain. V trimming: 4 bases; J trimming: 4 bases; junction bases outside the gene matches: 11. The CDR3 is made up of 17 amino acids. This CDR3 reads CASSPGQGRINNQPQHF. The DNA for the CDR3 is TGCGCCAGCAGTCCCGGACAGGGGCGAATAAATAATCAGCCCCAGCATTTT.

The V call is TRBV29-1, the J call TRBJ1-1; D possibly corresponds to TRBD1 (5 bases). V gave up 4 bases and J gave up 7 bases, with 13 bases separating them. There are 12 residues in the CDR3. CDR1 and CDR2 (germline): SQVTM, ANQGSEA. The CDR3 DNA sequence: TGCAGCGTTGGGGAGGGGAGCAATGAAGCTTTCTTT. This encodes CSVGEGSNEAFF.

CDR3 nucleotides: TGTGCCAGCAGCCCCACGGTGAACACTGAAGCTTTCTTT. This encodes CASSPTVNTEAFF. The gene calls are TRBV7-9 and TRBJ1-1; the D is unclear. CDR3 length: 13 amino acids. V was cut by 5 bases and J by 0 bases, with 7 bases left in between. Germline loops: CDR1 SEHNR, CDR2 FQNEAQ (reference sequence).

The V gene is TRBV5-5, the J gene TRBJ2-2; 7 nucleotides match TRBD2. J lost 1 base, V lost 2 bases, and 2 bases had no gene match. The CDR3 covers 15 residues. Germline assignment: CDR1 SGHKS and CDR2 YYEKEE (reference sequence). DNA for the CDR3: TGTGCCAGCAGCTTTGGCGGGGGGAACACCGGGGAGCTGTTTTTT. Amino acid sequence: CASSFGGGNTGELFF. Full variable domain (missing parts from reference TRBV5-5 and TRBJ2-2): DAGVTQSPTHLIKTRGQQVTLRCSPISGHKSVSWYQQVLGQGPQFIFQYYEKEERGRGNFPDRFSARQFPNYSSELNVNALLLGDSALYLCASSFGGGNTGELFFGEGSRLTVL.

This rearrangement joins TRBV29-1 to TRBJ2-2, with D maybe TRBD1 (6 bases). The CDR3 runs to 13 residues. V was pared by 3 bases and J by 4 bases, with 9 bases between. Germline lookup yields CDR1 SQVTM and CDR2 ANQGSEA. The CDR3 loop reads CSVDGQSTGELFF. CDR3 DNA sequence: TGCAGCGTTGATGGACAGTCCACCGGGGAGCTGTTTTTT.

The J gene is TRBJ2-5, the V gene TRBV9, with 10 bases aligning to TRBD2. V shed 0 bases and J 4 bases; nucleotides not matched to a gene: 9. Germline V gene data show CDR1 as SGDLS and CDR2 as YYNGEE. This CDR3 contains 17 residues. CDR3: CASSVGSASGGRETQYF. In DNA, the CDR3 is TGTGCCAGCAGCGTAGGGTCGGCTAGCGGGGGACGAGAGACCCAGTACTTC.

V usage is TRBV30 and J usage is TRBJ1-5; 9 bases map to TRBD1. This CDR3 spans 15 amino acids. CDR1 is GTSNPN and CDR2 is SVGIG in the germline V gene (reference sequence). Trimming removed 0 bases from V and 4 bases from J; junction bases left unmatched: 4. CDR3 bases: TGTGCCTGGAGTGTCAAGACAGGGGGAAATCAGCCCCAGCATTTT. It translates to CAWSVKTGGNQPQHF.

This clone was counted only a few times. This rearrangement joins TRBV5-6 to TRBJ2-1, with D unclear. The CDR3 is 14 residues long. V lost 0 bases to trimming and J lost 4 bases, with 8 bases between them. CDR1 and CDR2 (germline): SGHDT, YYEEEE. As DNA, the CDR3 is TGTGCCAGCAGCTTGGACAGTTATTACAATGAGCAGTTCTTC. It translates to CASSLDSYYNEQFF.

This clone was counted a single time. The genes are TRBV19 and TRBJ1-3, with D possibly TRBD1 on 5 matching bases. Germline CDR1 reads LNHDA; CDR2 reads SQIVND (reference sequence). The germline V and J ends were trimmed by 7 bases and 0 bases, with 16 bases remaining between them. This CDR3 has 16 residues. CDR3 amino acids: CASTPDSLLSGNTIYF. The CDR3 DNA sequence: TGTGCCAGTACCCCCGACAGCCTTCTCTCTGGAAACACCATATATTTT.

This rearrangement joins TRBV28 to TRBJ1-5; D not resolved. The CDR3 is made up of 13 amino acids. The V and J ends lost 3 bases and 7 bases respectively, with 10 bases between them. The germline V gene has CDR1 MDHEN and CDR2 SYDVKM. The CDR3 DNA reads as TGTGCCAGCAGTTTTCTAGTTAGGCAGCCCCAGCATTTT. Its translation is CASSFLVRQPQHF.